One and the same sample provided the 22 T cell receptor beta chains below, sequenced in a study of cytomegalovirus exposure and HLA in healthy donors. Use of 60 Vbeta and 13 Jbeta primers characterized the PCR. Data came from immunoSEQ multiplex PCR; TCRdb stores just in-frame clones and leaves some out. The sample contains some 150,000 clones, 80% to 85% of which appear only once. The sequenced sample consisted of PBMCs. These receptors were taken from a boy between 2 and 10 years old in good health and CMV-seronegative.

This rearrangement joins TRBV5-8 to TRBJ2-2; the D gene is possibly TRBD1 (6 bases). The CDR3 extends over 17 amino acids. With 3 bases removed from V and 0 bases from J, the gap between germline ends came to 15 bases. The germline V gene has CDR1 SGHTS and CDR2 YDEGEE. CDR3 DNA: TGTGCCAGCAGCTCCAGGGGCGAAGCCACGAACACCGGGGAGCTGTTTTTT. Translated, it gives CASSSRGEATNTGELFF. The complete variable domain, with remaining parts taken from reference TRBV5-8 and TRBJ2-2, reads EAGVTQSPTHLIKTRGQQATLRCSPISGHTSVYWYQQALGLGLQFLLWYDEGEERNRGNFPPRFSGRQFPNYSSELNVNALELEDSALYLCASSSRGEATNTGELFFGEGSRLTVL.

The chain employs TRBV11-2 and TRBJ2-1; 7 positions agree with TRBD2. Germline V gene lookup returns CDR1 SGHAT and CDR2 FQNNGV. The junction had 10 bases not matched to a gene; V was cut back by 5 bases and J by 6 bases. This CDR3 region has 15 residues. DNA for the CDR3: TGTGCCAGCAGCCCTCCCTGGCGGGAGCTCAATGAGCAGTTCTTC. Amino acids: CASSPPWRELNEQFF. Full variable domain (outside the CDR3, taken from reference TRBV11-2 and TRBJ2-1): EAGVAQSPRYKIIEKRQSVAFWCNPISGHATLYWYQQILGQGPKLLIQFQNNGVVDDSQLPKDRFSAERLKGVDSTLKIQPAKLEDSAVYLCASSPPWRELNEQFFGPGTRLTVL.

This chain uses TRBV6-5 with TRBJ2-3; tentative D call: TRBD1 (5 bases). Germline V gene sequence: CDR1 MNHEY, CDR2 SVGAGI. V was trimmed by 6 bases and J by 3 bases, leaving 7 bases between them. The CDR3 is 12 amino acids. In DNA form, the CDR3 reads TGTGCCAGCAGCAGGGATACAGATACGCAGTATTTT. Translation: CASSRDTDTQYF.

The chain recombines TRBV5-1 with TRBJ1-1; TRBD1 matches at 7 bases. J was trimmed by 3 bases and V by 3 bases; bases with no gene match: 5. The CDR3 totals 14 residues. Germline CDR1 and CDR2: SGHRS and YFSETQ. CDR3 region: CASSSQGLDTEAFF. As DNA, the CDR3 is TGCGCCAGCAGCTCACAGGGGTTGGACACTGAAGCTTTCTTT.

The V and J genes are TRBV7-8 and TRBJ1-1; D perhaps matches TRBD1 (6 bases). The germline V gene encodes CDR1 SGHVS and CDR2 FQNEAQ. The V gene lost 1 base and the J gene lost 10 bases, with 13 bases spanning the gap. This CDR3 has 13 amino acids. DNA for the CDR3: TGTGCCAGCAGCTTAGTACGGATCAGGGGAGCTTTCTTT. Translating gives CASSLVRIRGAFF.

The table lists this clone with a count of one. The rearrangement links TRBV12-5 to TRBJ2-1, with TRBD2 identical over 8 bases. The length of the CDR3 is 16 residues. The J segment lost 12 bases and the V segment lost 4 bases, leaving 17 bases of the junction unmatched. In germline, CDR1 is LGHNT, CDR2 FRNRAP. CDR3 region: CASGSLAGLGPDGQFF. The CDR3 DNA is TGTGCTAGTGGTTCATTAGCGGGATTAGGGCCGGATGGGCAGTTCTTC.

This chain joins TRBV5-1 and TRBJ2-3; 14 bases map to TRBD2. Germline CDR1 reads SGHRS; CDR2 reads YFSETQ. Trimming at V came to 4 bases and at J to 5 bases, leaving 12 bases not matched to a gene. The CDR3 spans 18 residues. In nucleotides, the CDR3 is TGCGCCAGCAGCCTAACGACTAGCGGGGGGGCCCAGGGAGATACGCAGTATTTT. Translation: CASSLTTSGGAQGDTQYF.

The chain is built from TRBV7-9 and TRBJ2-2, with 9 bases aligning to TRBD1. Germline loops: CDR1 SEHNR, CDR2 FQNEAQ (reference sequence). With 5 bases clipped from V and 5 bases from J, the junction kept 15 bases outside the gene matches. The CDR3 covers 18 residues. Written as DNA, the CDR3 is TGTGCCAGCAGCCCTAACCCGGGACAGGGTAATGGGACCGGGGAGCTGTTTTTT. Translated: CASSPNPGQGNGTGELFF.

DNA of the CDR3: TGTGCCAGCAGTGACGACAGGGTTGGTGGCTACACCTTC. Protein product: CASSDDRVGGYTF. The V and J genes are TRBV6-4 and TRBJ1-2, with 7 bases lining up with TRBD1. The CDR3 loop spans 13 amino acids. The germline V gene has CDR1 MRHNA and CDR2 SNTAGT. After removal of 2 bases from V and 7 bases from J, the junction contained 4 bases not matched to a gene.

This clone was counted only a few times. DNA of the CDR3: TGTGCCAGCAGTCCATCGGTCGGCACGGAGTCCTACGAGCAGTACTTC. Amino acids: CASSPSVGTESYEQYF. The chain joins TRBV27 to TRBJ2-7; no definite D call. Deletions cut 5 bases from V and 1 base from J, with 18 bases between. This CDR3 has 16 amino acids. CDR1 and CDR2 (germline): MNHEY, SMNVEV (reference sequence).

The chain uses TRBV29-1 and TRBJ2-6; the match to TRBD1 covers 9 bases. The V segment lost 7 bases and the J segment 0 bases; nucleotides outside the gene matches: 7. The CDR3 length is 16 residues. The germline gives CDR1 SQVTM, CDR2 ANQGSEA. CDR3 DNA sequence: TGCAGCGCCAGAGGGACAGGGACCTCTGGGGCCAACGTCCTGACTTTC. This codes for CSARGTGTSGANVLTF. The variable domain in full, with the rest retrieved from reference TRBV29-1 and TRBJ2-6, is SAVISQKPSRDICQRGTSLTIQCQVDSQVTMMFWYRQQPGQSLTLIATANQGSEATYESGFVIDKFPISRPNLTFSTLTVSNMSPEDSSIYLCSARGTGTSGANVLTFGAGSRLTVL.

The V call is TRBV5-1, the J call TRBJ1-1; D is undetermined. Per germline, CDR1 SGHRS and CDR2 YFSETQ. V was pared by 4 bases and J by 1 base, with 11 bases between. The length of the CDR3 is 14 residues. The CDR3 region is CASSQRSTNTEAFF. The CDR3 bases are TGCGCCAGCAGCCAGAGGTCCACGAACACTGAAGCTTTCTTT.

The chain links TRBV5-1 to TRBJ1-1, with a possible D match to TRBD1 (5 bases). The CDR3 has 14 amino acids. V was pared by 4 bases and J by 1 base, with 11 bases between. Germline V gene sequence: CDR1 SGHRS, CDR2 YFSETQ. The CDR3 loop reads CASSSGTPNTEAFF. For the CDR3, the DNA is TGCGCCAGCAGCAGCGGGACTCCGAACACTGAAGCTTTCTTT.

The chain has TRBV7-8 and TRBJ2-1; TRBD2 matches at 7 bases. The trim removed 1 base at V and 6 bases at J, leaving 15 bases unmatched. Germline loops: CDR1 SGHVS, CDR2 FQNEAQ. The CDR3 is 18 residues long. CDR3 nucleotide sequence: TGTGCCAGCAGCTTAGTAGCGATAGGAGCGGGGCATCGCAATGAGCAGTTCTTC. Its translation is CASSLVAIGAGHRNEQFF.

This chain connects TRBV29-1 to TRBJ2-2; possibly TRBD1 for D (6 bases). CDR3 length: 12 residues. V was trimmed by 3 bases and J by 8 bases, leaving 10 bases between them. Per the germline V gene, CDR1 is SQVTM and CDR2 is ANQGSEA. The chain's CDR3 is CSVDGGWGELFF. The CDR3 nucleotides are TGCAGCGTTGATGGGGGCTGGGGGGAGCTGTTTTTT.

The genes are TRBV4-3 and TRBJ2-2, with 10 bases matching TRBD2. The CDR3 covers 18 residues. Germline trimming cut 0 bases from V and 7 bases from J; bases unmatched to any gene: 11. Germline V gene lookup returns CDR1 LGHNA and CDR2 YSLEER. The CDR3 DNA reads TGCGCCAGCAGCCAAGACTGGAGCGGGAGGGGCTCGGGCGGGGAGCTGTTTTTT. Translating gives CASSQDWSGRGSGGELFF.

In DNA, the CDR3 is TGTGCCAGCAGCGCCCTAAGCGGGATACTAGATACGCAGTATTTT. Amino acids: CASSALSGILDTQYF. This chain joins TRBV13 and TRBJ2-3, with 7 bases fitting TRBD2. The V and J ends lost 5 bases and 5 bases, in that order; junction bases with no gene match: 10. CDR1 is PRHDT and CDR2 is FYEKMQ in the germline V gene (reference sequence). The CDR3 loop spans 15 amino acids.

This chain joins TRBV27 and TRBJ1-5; unclear D gene. Trimming removed 5 bases at V and 2 bases at J, with 7 bases between. The CDR3 totals 13 residues. Looked up from germline, CDR1 is MNHEY and CDR2 is SMNVEV (reference sequence). CDR3 DNA: TGTGCCAGCAGTCCGGCGGGCAATCAGCCCCAGCATTTT. Translating gives CASSPAGNQPQHF.

The chain's CDR3 is CASSQDYGGSGNTIYF. The CDR3 DNA reads TGCGCCAGCAGCCAAGATTACGGCGGCTCTGGAAACACCATATATTTT. The V call is TRBV4-3, the J call TRBJ1-3; D uncertain. Trimming pared 0 bases from V and 0 bases from J, leaving 9 bases between. There are 16 residues in the CDR3. Germline-derived CDR1 and CDR2 are LGHNA and YSLEER.

This chain uses TRBV6-5 with TRBJ1-1; D not resolved. Trimming pared 10 bases from V and 7 bases from J, leaving 16 bases between. Germline values: CDR1 MNHEY, CDR2 SVGAGI. CDR3 length equals 12 residues. CDR3 DNA sequence: TGTGCCATCAAAACAAACCTCCATGAAGCTTTCTTT. Translated: CAIKTNLHEAFF.

V usage is TRBV18 and J usage is TRBJ1-1; possible D gene TRBD1, 5 bases. This CDR3 is 12 amino acids long. The germline V and J ends were trimmed by 2 bases and 7 bases, with 8 bases remaining between them. CDR1 is KGHSH, CDR2 LQKENI, per germline. Here the CDR3 DNA reads TGTGCCAGCTCACCAACCAGGGTTGAAGCTTTCTTT. Its translation: CASSPTRVEAFF.

The rearrangement uses TRBV15 and TRBJ2-3; D might be TRBD1 (6 bases). V was cut by 3 bases and J by 0 bases, with 10 bases left in between. CDR1 and CDR2 from the germline V gene are LNHNV and YYDKDF (reference sequence). The CDR3 sequence is 15 residues long. The chain's CDR3 is CATSRAGVSTDTQYF. In nucleotides, the CDR3 is TGTGCCACCAGCAGGGCAGGGGTTAGCACAGATACGCAGTATTTT.